One and the same sample provided the 24 T cell receptor beta chains below, sequenced in a study of tissue T cells after allogeneic stem cell transplantation (dated by TCRdb to the early 2020s). The time point label on this specimen signifies: human tissue collected at research (rapid) autopsy. Over a roughly three-year period, fewer than 10 adult allo-HCT recipients with steroid-refractory GVHD were prospectively enrolled in a research-autopsy study. Library preparation employed the immunoSEQ multiplex PCR assay. TCRdb carries this immuneACCESS record with in-frame sequences only. Its versions omit some clonotypes, under half of them owing to an unresolved V gene in the studies checked, with the rest unexplained. For this sample there are 2,500 to 3,500 clones; under 70% appear just once. The top ten hold over 20% of the sample. The sequencing used jejunal tissue, collected at autopsy. The source is a male patient of 60 years or more with steroid-refractory graft-versus-host disease after an allogeneic stem cell transplant. Following transplantation, T cells from the graft donor may be among those present.

The gene calls are TRBV5-1 and TRBJ2-5, with D perhaps being TRBD1 or TRBD2 (6 bases each). Trimming shortened V by 4 bases and J by 5 bases, and 15 bases separated the two germline ends. The CDR3 has 14 residues. Germline V lookup: CDR1 SGHRS, CDR2 YFSETQ. The DNA for the CDR3 is TGCGCCAGCAGCCCTACTGGGGGGCGGGAGACCCAGTACTTC. Its translation is CASSPTGGRETQYF.

V is TRBV6-2 or TRBV6-3 and J is TRBJ1-2; D not certain. V was shortened by 6 bases and J by 4 bases, with 12 bases between the two germline ends. Germline CDR1 and CDR2: MNHEY and SVGEGT. The CDR3 has 13 residues. The CDR3 coding sequence is TGTGCCAGCAGCCCGATGTCCCTCTATGGCTACACCTTC. It is translated as CASSPMSLYGYTF.

The chain carries TRBV5-5 and TRBJ1-3; the D gene is possibly TRBD1 (6 bases). CDR1 and CDR2 from the germline V gene are SGHKS and YYEKEE (reference sequence). The V end lost 4 bases, the J end lost 4 bases, and 21 bases lay between the germline ends. The CDR3 totals 17 residues. CDR3 sequence: CASSLQLSGAGGNTIYF. In DNA form, the CDR3 reads TGTGCCAGCAGCCTTCAGTTGTCGGGGGCGGGAGGAAACACCATATATTTT.

This clone was detected once. The rearrangement links TRBV7-8 to TRBJ1-5; perhaps TRBD1 as D (5 bases). The V end was cut by 1 base, the J end by 4 bases, with 17 bases between. The CDR3 length is 17 residues. Germline V gives CDR1 SGHVS, CDR2 FQNEAQ. CDR3 amino acids: CASSLDRRGPGNQPQHF. DNA for the CDR3: TGTGCCAGCAGCTTAGACCGCCGTGGTCCAGGGAATCAGCCCCAGCATTTT.

The chain uses TRBV20-1 and TRBJ2-5, with unresolved D. The V and J ends lost 6 bases and 2 bases respectively, with 4 bases between them. This CDR3 spans 10 amino acids. Germline V gives CDR1 DFQATT, CDR2 SNEGSKA (reference sequence). The CDR3 loop reads CSAIQETQYF. The CDR3 bases are TGCAGTGCGATACAAGAGACCCAGTACTTC.

The rearrangement uses TRBV4-1 and TRBJ2-5; 8 positions match TRBD1. V shed 4 bases, J shed 3 bases, and the junction held 10 bases outside the gene matches. The germline V gene encodes CDR1 MGHRA and CDR2 YSYEKL. The CDR3 length is 16 residues. CDR3 loop: CASSPYSATGEETQYF. For the CDR3, the DNA is TGCGCCAGCAGCCCCTACTCGGCGACAGGGGAAGAGACCCAGTACTTC.

V usage is TRBV4-3 and J usage is TRBJ1-3; 7 bases fit TRBD1. Germline trimming cut 4 bases from V and 2 bases from J; bases unmatched to any gene: 5. Germline V gene sequence: CDR1 LGHNA, CDR2 YSLEER. The CDR3 is 15 amino acids. DNA for the CDR3: TGCGCCAGCAGCCGCCTGACAGGGACTGGAAACACCATATATTTT. Translated: CASSRLTGTGNTIYF.

The chain couples TRBV21-1 to TRBJ1-6; the table's D gene call, TRBD1, was not cross checked with the DNA. TRBV21-1 is annotated as a pseudogene. The CDR3 loop spans 15 amino acids. The CDR3 is CASSKARGNNSPLHF. CDR3 nucleotides: TGTGCCAGCAGCAAAGCCAGGGGGAATAATTCACCCCTCCACTTT.

V gene TRBV6-5 combines with J gene TRBJ2-6; 8 bases line up with TRBD1. Per germline, CDR1 MNHEY and CDR2 SVGAGI. CDR3 length equals 16 residues. After removal of 3 bases from V and 0 bases from J, the junction contained 1 base not matched to a gene. The DNA of the CDR3 is TGTGCCAGCAGTTATGGACAGGGCTCTGGGGCCAACGTCCTGACTTTC. Its protein product is CASSYGQGSGANVLTF.

This clone was counted only a few times. The chain recombines TRBV3-1 (or the pseudogene TRBV3-2) with TRBJ2-7, with a tentative D call TRBD1 (6 bases). CDR1 is LGHDT, CDR2 YNNKEL, per germline (reference sequence). The ends were cut back, 1 base at V and 1 base at J, with 14 bases in the middle. This CDR3 region has 16 residues. CDR3 loop: CASSQGQGWKSYEQYF. The DNA for the CDR3 is TGTGCCAGCAGCCAAGGGCAGGGGTGGAAATCCTACGAGCAGTACTTC.

CDR3 region: CASSYGTPRTDTQYF. The DNA for the CDR3 is TGTGCCAGCAGTTACGGGACCCCCCGCACAGATACGCAGTATTTT. This chain joins TRBV6-2 or TRBV6-3 and TRBJ2-3; tentatively, D is TRBD1 or TRBD2 (5 bases each). Trimming took 2 bases from V and 1 from J, leaving 10 bases between them. The V gene's germline CDR1 is MNHEY and CDR2 SVGEGT. The CDR3 has 15 amino acids.

The chain links TRBV7-2 to TRBJ2-7; no definite D call. V lost 3 bases, J lost 0 bases, and 18 bases lay in between. Germline assignment: CDR1 SGHTA and CDR2 FQGNSA. CDR3 length: 17 amino acids. This CDR3 reads CASSLPLVAPTSYEQYF. CDR3 sequence (DNA): TGTGCCAGCAGCTTGCCCCTGGTTGCGCCAACCTCCTACGAGCAGTACTTC.

The chain carries TRBV7-6 and TRBJ2-1; D is ambiguous. Germline-derived CDR1 and CDR2 are SGHVS and FNYEAQ. V lost 5 bases, J lost 5 bases, and 19 bases lay in between. This CDR3 spans 16 amino acids. This chain's CDR3 is CASSLRPPKENNEQFF. CDR3 nucleotide sequence: TGTGCCAGCAGCCTTCGACCACCGAAAGAAAACAATGAGCAGTTCTTC.

The chain couples TRBV3-1 (or the pseudogene TRBV3-2) to TRBJ1-2; D not certain. The V and J ends lost 4 bases and 0 bases respectively, with 9 bases between them. This CDR3 comprises 14 residues. From germline, CDR1 is LGHDT and CDR2 YNNKEL (reference sequence). CDR3 nucleotides: TGTGCCAGCAGCCGAGGCAGGACTAACTATGGCTACACCTTC. This gives the protein CASSRGRTNYGYTF.

J is TRBJ2-5 and V is TRBV5-8; 7 nucleotides line up with TRBD1. V lost 9 bases to trimming and J lost 3 bases; unmatched junction nucleotides: 11. Germline V lookup: CDR1 SGHTS, CDR2 YDEGEE. The CDR3 is made up of 14 amino acids. The CDR3 loop reads CATAQQGLKETQYF. In DNA form, the CDR3 reads TGTGCCACAGCCCAACAGGGGCTAAAAGAGACCCAGTACTTC.

This chain's CDR3 is CASSPLRDKRGEQYF. CDR3 sequence (DNA): TGTGCCAGCTCACCACTCCGGGACAAAAGGGGCGAGCAGTACTTC. V and J are TRBV18 and TRBJ2-7; tentatively, D is TRBD1 (6 bases). V dropped 1 base and J dropped 6 bases, with 16 bases sitting between them. CDR1 and CDR2 from the germline V gene are KGHSH and LQKENI. This CDR3 has 15 residues.

The V and J genes are TRBV11-2 and TRBJ2-1, with 11 bases that match TRBD2. V lost 5 bases to trimming and J lost 7 bases; unmatched junction nucleotides: 10. The CDR3 contains 16 residues. Per germline, CDR1 SGHAT and CDR2 FQNNGV. CDR3 bases: TGTGCCAGCAGCCCCCGACTAGCGGGGAGAGGGAATGAGCAGTTCTTC. It encodes CASSPRLAGRGNEQFF. The entire variable domain, with the rest obtained from reference TRBV11-2 and TRBJ2-1, is as follows: EAGVAQSPRYKIIEKRQSVAFWCNPISGHATLYWYQQILGQGPKLLIQFQNNGVVDDSQLPKDRFSAERLKGVDSTLKIQPAKLEDSAVYLCASSPRLAGRGNEQFFGPGTRLTVL.

The rearrangement joins TRBV29-1 to TRBJ1-5; 7 bases fit TRBD1. This CDR3 region has 13 residues. Per the germline V gene, CDR1 is SQVTM and CDR2 is ANQGSEA. V was pared by 5 bases and J by 5 bases, with 6 bases of the junction left unmatched. As DNA, the CDR3 is TGCAGCGTTCAGGGGGGGTTCGATCAGCCCCAGCATTTT. Translated: CSVQGGFDQPQHF. Combining the CDR3 with reference TRBV29-1 and TRBJ1-5 gives the whole variable domain SAVISQKPSRDICQRGTSLTIQCQVDSQVTMMFWYRQQPGQSLTLIATANQGSEATYESGFVIDKFPISRPNLTFSTLTVSNMSPEDSSIYLCSVQGGFDQPQHFGDGTRLSIL.

The chain links TRBV7-2 to TRBJ1-6; a possible D gene is TRBD1 (5 bases). The CDR3 is made up of 17 amino acids. The germline V gene has CDR1 SGHTA and CDR2 FQGNSA. V lost 1 base and J 9 bases, leaving 19 bases between the germline ends. CDR3 residues: CASSLGVPGRVSSPLHF. DNA for the CDR3: TGTGCCAGCAGCTTAGGCGTACCTGGCAGGGTCAGTTCACCCCTCCACTTT. Combining the CDR3 with reference TRBV7-2 and TRBJ1-6 gives the whole variable domain GAGVSQSPSNKVTEKGKDVELRCDPISGHTALYWYRQSLGQGLEFLIYFQGNSAPDKSGLPSDRFSAERTGGSVSTLTIQRTQQEDSAVYLCASSLGVPGRVSSPLHFGNGTRLTVT.

The gene calls are TRBV4-3 and TRBJ1-2, with D tentatively TRBD1 (6 bases). The CDR3 contains 15 residues. The germline gives CDR1 LGHNA, CDR2 YSLEER. V was shortened by 0 bases and J by 7 bases, with 15 bases between the two germline ends. CDR3 region: CASSQDGGPLGGYTF. The DNA for the CDR3 is TGCGCCAGCAGCCAAGATGGGGGGCCCCTCGGTGGCTACACCTTC.

The rearrangement uses TRBV5-4 and TRBJ2-3, with a possible D match to TRBD1 (6 bases). Trimming cost V 3 bases and J 6 bases, with 14 bases left between them. Germline V gene lookup returns CDR1 SGHNT and CDR2 YYREEE (reference sequence). The CDR3 spans 14 residues. The chain's CDR3 is CASSSRLGADTQYF. CDR3 DNA sequence: TGTGCCAGCAGCTCACGGTTGGGGGCGGATACGCAGTATTTT.

This clone was observed once. The chain is built from TRBV5-8 and TRBJ1-5; D not resolved. The CDR3 loop spans 15 amino acids. V lost 3 bases and J 2 bases, leaving 12 bases between the germline ends. Germline V gene lookup returns CDR1 SGHTS and CDR2 YDEGEE. The CDR3 sequence: CASSWGSWGNQPQHF. The DNA for the CDR3 is TGTGCCAGCAGCTGGGGTTCATGGGGCAATCAGCCCCAGCATTTT.

The J gene is TRBJ2-5, the V gene TRBV12-3 or TRBV12-4, with no clear D. This CDR3 has 13 amino acids. Trimming pared 5 bases from V and 3 bases from J, leaving 10 bases between. The chain's CDR3 is CASSGYLEETQYF. The CDR3 DNA reads TGTGCCAGCAGTGGGTACTTAGAAGAGACCCAGTACTTC.

This clone was detected a few times. The chain couples TRBV15 to TRBJ2-2; the D gene is possibly TRBD2 (6 bases). V lost 0 bases and J lost 6, with 11 bases in between. Germline assignment: CDR1 LNHNV and CDR2 YYDKDF (reference sequence). The CDR3 is 15 amino acids. This CDR3 reads CATSRDRGFPGELFF. The CDR3 nucleotides read TGTGCCACCAGCAGAGATCGGGGGTTCCCCGGGGAGCTGTTTTTT.